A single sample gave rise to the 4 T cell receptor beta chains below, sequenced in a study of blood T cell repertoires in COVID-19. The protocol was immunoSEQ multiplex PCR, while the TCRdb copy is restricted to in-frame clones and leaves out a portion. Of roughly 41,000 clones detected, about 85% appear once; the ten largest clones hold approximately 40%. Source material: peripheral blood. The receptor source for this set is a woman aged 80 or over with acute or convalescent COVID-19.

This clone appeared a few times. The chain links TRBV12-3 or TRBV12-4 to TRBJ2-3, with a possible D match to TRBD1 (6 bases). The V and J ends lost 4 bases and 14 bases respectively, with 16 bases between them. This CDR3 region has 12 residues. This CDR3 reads CASSYRARGTYF. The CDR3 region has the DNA TGTGCCAGCAGTTATCGGGCGAGGGGGACGTATTTT.

The CDR3 DNA is TGCGCCAGCAGCGCAGCCGGGAGCAATCAGCCCCAGCATTTT. Translation: CASSAAGSNQPQHF. The J gene is TRBJ1-5, the V gene TRBV5-1; D unresolved. Germline V gene lookup returns CDR1 SGHRS and CDR2 YFSETQ. The CDR3 totals 14 residues. Trimming left V 4 bases short and J 1 base short, with 9 bases between.

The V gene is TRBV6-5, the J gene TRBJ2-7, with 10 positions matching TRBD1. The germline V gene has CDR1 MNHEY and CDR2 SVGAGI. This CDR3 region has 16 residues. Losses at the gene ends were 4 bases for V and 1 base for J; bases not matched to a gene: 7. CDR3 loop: CASSSGRTGGSYEQYF. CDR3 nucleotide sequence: TGTGCCAGCAGTTCCGGCAGGACAGGGGGTTCCTACGAGCAGTACTTC.

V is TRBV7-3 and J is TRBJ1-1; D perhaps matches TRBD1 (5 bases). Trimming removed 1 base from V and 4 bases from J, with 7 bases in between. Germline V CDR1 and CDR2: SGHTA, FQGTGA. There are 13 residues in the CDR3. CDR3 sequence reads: CASSLNGGTEAFF. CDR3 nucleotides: TGTGCCAGCAGCTTAAACGGGGGCACTGAAGCTTTCTTT.